This T cell receptor beta chain was identified during a study of blood T cell repertoires in COVID-19. Participant reports of clinical history set cohort assignment. This CDR3 comprises 13 residues. Germline-derived CDR1 and CDR2 are MDHEN and SYDVKM. Unmatched junction bases numbered 9, after V lost 6 bases and J lost 10 bases. Assay used: immunoSEQ multiplex PCR; TCRdb lists only in-frame clones, some missing. The sample lists 220,000 or so clones, 80% to 90% occurring once. V and J are TRBV28 and TRBJ2-1; TRBD2 matches at 7 bases. The receptor comes from a woman aged 18-29 years in a cohort exposed to, infected with or recovered from COVID-19 (not recorded which). The specimen sequenced was PBMCs or T cells enriched from blood (not recorded which). CDR3 residues: CASSLGGSLEQFF. In DNA form, the CDR3 reads TGTGCCAGCAGCTTGGGGGGGTCGCTGGAGCAGTTCTTC.